Listed here is a single T cell receptor (beta chain). Produced via immunoSEQ multiplex PCR; TCRdb's table is partial and in-frame only. The table lists around 40,000 clones, 92% of them singletons, with about 12% in the top ten. The data are from a study of blood T cell repertoires in COVID-19. Study summary: Some COVID-19 samples were acute and others convalescent; all came from the United States, Italy and Spain.

Deletions cut 0 bases from V and 2 bases from J, with 13 bases between. The CDR3 contains 16 residues. Germline values: CDR1 SGHRS, CDR2 YFSETQ. The sequence came from a human donor in a cohort sampled during active COVID-19. Sequencing was done on a sample of peripheral blood. The rearrangement links TRBV5-1 to TRBJ2-3; the D is unclear. The CDR3 here is CASSLVSPYSTDTQYF. The CDR3 region has the DNA TGCGCCAGCAGCTTGGTCTCCCCCTACTCCACAGATACGCAGTATTTT.